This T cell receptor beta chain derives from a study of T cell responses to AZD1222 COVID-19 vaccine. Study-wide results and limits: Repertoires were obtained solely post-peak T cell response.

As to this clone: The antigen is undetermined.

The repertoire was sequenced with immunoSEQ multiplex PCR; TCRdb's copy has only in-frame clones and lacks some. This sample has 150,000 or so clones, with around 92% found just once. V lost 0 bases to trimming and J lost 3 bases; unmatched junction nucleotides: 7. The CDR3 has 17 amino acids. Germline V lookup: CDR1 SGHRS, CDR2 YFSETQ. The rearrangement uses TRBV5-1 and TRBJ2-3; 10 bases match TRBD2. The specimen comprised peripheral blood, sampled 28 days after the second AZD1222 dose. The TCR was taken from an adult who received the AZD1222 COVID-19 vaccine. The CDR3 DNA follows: TGCGCCAGCAGCTTGGCCAGGCTAGCGGGAGTTACAGATACGCAGTATTTT. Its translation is CASSLARLAGVTDTQYF.